The present T cell receptor beta chain was sequenced within a study of read filtering for tumor transcriptome and immune sequencing. This library used roughly 400 ng RNA and molecular barcoded adaptors spanning alpha/delta and beta/gamma chains. A single record per CDR3 protein comes from TCRdb applying MiXCR to the reads. The sample lists 45,000 to 55,000 distinct CDR3 sequences; roughly a fifth were seen once. This clonotype was observed at least ten times. Sequencing was carried out using a population of CD138-negative cells sorted from bone marrow. The receptor's source is a donor aged 40 or over with multiple myeloma.

CDR3 nucleotide sequence: TGCGCCAGCAGCCAAGTCTATCTTGACGGGGTATCCAACGAGCAGTACTTC. It is translated as CASSQVYLDGVSNEQYF. This chain uses TRBV4-1 with TRBJ2-7; possibly TRBD2 for D (5 bases). The germline CDR1 and CDR2 sequences are MGHRA and YSYEKL. Trimming took 1 base from V and 5 from J, leaving 21 bases between them. This CDR3 is 17 amino acids long.